These T cell receptor beta chains were read from a single sample in a study of post-analysis software for immune sequencing data. A single record per CDR3 protein comes from TCRdb applying MiXCR to the PCR reads. The sample has about 770,000 distinct CDR3 sequences, about half seen once. Sequencing was performed on blood. The receptors were gathered from a girl aged 10 to 17 with multiple sclerosis. Both conserved end residues are part of each CDR3. D genes are given only for firm matches. Some rows have no size entry. The others give once, few or many, or a class for an expanded clone.

J | size | D | V | DNA | CDR3
TRBJ2-1 | - | - | TRBV29-1 | TGCAGCCTAACAGGGAGCACCTACAATGAGCAGTTCTTC | CSLTGSTYNEQFF
TRBJ2-7 | few | TRBD2 | TRBV5-6 | TGTGCCAGCAGCTTAGGCGGACTAGCGGGGGACTACGAGCAGTACTTC | CASSLGGLAGDYEQYF
TRBJ2-2 | - | TRBD2 | TRBV7-9 | TGTGCCAGCAGCCCAATAGCGGGCGAGACCCGATTGGGGGAGCTGTTTTTT | CASSPIAGETRLGELFF
TRBJ1-6 | few | - | TRBV20-1 | TGCAGTGCTAGAGATTCCCAGGCCTCTGGGTCACCCCTCCACTTT | CSARDSQASGSPLHF
TRBJ1-2 | - | - | TRBV5-6 | TGTGCCAGCAGCCTACTGACAGCTACTTATGGCTACACCTTC | CASSLLTATYGYTF
TRBJ2-7 | - | TRBD1 | TRBV12-3/TRBV12-4 | TGTGCCAGCAAACGGGACAGCTACGAGCAGTACTTC | CASKRDSYEQYF
TRBJ2-7 | - | - | TRBV7-2 | TGTGCCAGCAGCTCAGTGGAGGGCTACGAGCAGTACTTC | CASSSVEGYEQYF
TRBJ2-1 | - | TRBD2 | TRBV12-5 | TGTGCTAGTGTGGGCGGGAGCTCCTACAATGAGCAGTTCTTC | CASVGGSSYNEQFF
TRBJ2-4 | - | - | TRBV5-1 | TGCGCCAGCAGCTTGGATCCAGGGGTAAACATTCAGTACTTC | CASSLDPGVNIQYF
TRBJ2-3 | - | - | TRBV5-6 | TGTGCCAGCAGCTTGGGGGTACAGGGTTCGGGCACAGATACGCAGTATTTT | CASSLGVQGSGTDTQYF
TRBJ2-4 | few | - | TRBV20-1 | TGCAGTGCTAGTGAGGCGGGAAGGGCCAAAAACATTCAGTACTTC | CSASEAGRAKNIQYF
TRBJ2-1 | many | TRBD2 | TRBV28 | TGTGCCAGCAGTTTGGCCCTTCTGGGACTAGCGCCCTCTGAGCAGTTCTTC | CASSLALLGLAPSEQFF
TRBJ2-5 | - | - | TRBV29-1 | TGCAGCGTTGAATGGGCTAGCGAACAAGAGACCCAGTACTTC | CSVEWASEQETQYF
TRBJ2-1 | - | TRBD2 | TRBV3-1 | TGTGCCAGCAGCCAACTAAGCGGGACTAGGTCCCGGGAGCAGTTCTTC | CASSQLSGTRSREQFF
TRBJ2-5 | - | - | TRBV7-3 | TGTGCCAGCAGCTTAAGGGGGCGGGAAGAGACCCAGTACTTC | CASSLRGREETQYF
TRBJ2-3 | - | - | TRBV12-3/TRBV12-4 | TGTGCCAGCAGTCTCTCCGGGGTGGGAGCAGATACGCAGTATTTT | CASSLSGVGADTQYF
TRBJ2-5 | - | - | TRBV28 | TGTGCCAGCAACCGCTATTGGGGGCTAGCCTTCGTCGAGACCCAGTACTTC | CASNRYWGLAFVETQYF
TRBJ2-1 | - | TRBD2 | TRBV7-9 | TGTGCCAGCCCTGGGGAGGGGACTAGCGGGAGGGCCCTGGGCAATGAGCAGTTCTTC | CASPGEGTSGRALGNEQFF
TRBJ2-1 | - | - | TRBV7-9 | TGTGCCAGCAGCCAATCTGTTTTCGGCCCAAGTATGTATGAGCAGTTCTTC | CASSQSVFGPSMYEQFF
TRBJ2-2 | - | - | TRBV15 | TGTGCCACCAGCAGAGAATTTCTGACTAGCAGGGGCACCGGGGAGCTGTTTTTT | CATSREFLTSRGTGELFF
TRBJ2-1 | - | - | TRBV20-1 | TGCAGTGCTAGAGATACGACTCGCTACAATGAGCAGTTCTTC | CSARDTTRYNEQFF
TRBJ2-7 | - | TRBD1 | TRBV20-1 | TGCAGTGCTTGTCCGGACAGGAGTGGGGACGAGCAGTACTTC | CSACPDRSGDEQYF
TRBJ2-1 | - | - | TRBV7-6 | TGTGCCAGCAGAAAAGACCCCTACAATGAGCAGTTCTTC | CASRKDPYNEQFF
TRBJ2-1 | - | TRBD2 | TRBV7-3 | TGTGCCAGCAGCTTAAGAGCGGGAGGACCGACCTACAATGAGCAGTTCTTC | CASSLRAGGPTYNEQFF
TRBJ2-5 | few | TRBD2 | TRBV20-1 | TGCAGTGCCCCAATAGCGGGAAGTGGCGAGACCCAGTACTTC | CSAPIAGSGETQYF